This is a list of T cell receptor beta chains from one sample in a study of human T cells and chemical hapten exposure. Via MiXCR, TCRdb re-called the RACE reads, giving one row per CDR3 protein. The sample carries roughly 380,000 distinct CDR3 sequences, more than 4.5% recorded once. The material was whole blood, obtained in connection with sensitization to the hapten diphenylcyclopropenone (DPC). The receptors here all came from a woman in her forties or fifties with alopecia areata. Some clones in this sample may be carry-over from other donors' samples. The CDR3 runs from the conserved cysteine through the conserved F or W. The D gene is left open where the match is weak. Clone sizes are given selectively: once, few, many, or a class where the clone is expanded.

CDR3nt,CDR3aa,abundance,j_gene,d_gene,v_gene
TGCAGTGCTAGAGAAGTCCAGGGCTCCTACGAGCAGTACTTC,CSAREVQGSYEQYF,many,TRBJ2-7,-,TRBV20-1
TGTGCCAGCAGTGACAGGGGGATTTCACCCCTCCACTTT,CASSDRGISPLHF,-,TRBJ1-6,TRBD1,TRBV2
TGCGCCAGCAGCCCGGATGGGGGGCGATGGGAAAAACTGTTTTTT,CASSPDGGRWEKLFF,few,TRBJ1-4,-,TRBV5-1
TGTGCCAGCAGACCTACAGGGCAAGAGACCCAGTACTTC,CASRPTGQETQYF,few,TRBJ2-5,-,TRBV28
TGTGCCACCAGTGACCCTAACCCCGGGACAGCCCAGACCAGTCACACCGGGGAGCTGTTTTTT,CATSDPNPGTAQTSHTGELFF,-,TRBJ2-2,TRBD1,TRBV24-1
TGTGCCAGCAGCTTGGATATCGGGAGGGCCACCGGGGAGCTGTTTTTT,CASSLDIGRATGELFF,many,TRBJ2-2,TRBD2,TRBV5-8
TGTGCCAGCAGCCCATCTCCAGCCCGAGCAACTGGGGAGCTGTTTTTT,CASSPSPARATGELFF,many,TRBJ2-2,-,TRBV7-2
TGTGCCACCAGCAGAGAAGAGACCCAGTACTTC,CATSREETQYF,-,TRBJ2-5,-,TRBV15
TGTGCCAGCAGCGCTAGGACTAGCGGGGAAGTTACGCAGTATTTT,CASSARTSGEVTQYF,many,TRBJ2-3,TRBD2,TRBV7-8
TGTGCCAGCAGTCACGGACTAGCGGGGGCCGGGGAGCTGTTTTTT,CASSHGLAGAGELFF,many,TRBJ2-2,TRBD2,TRBV6-5
TGTGCCAGCAGCGCCCTACCGGGACTCCCTACCCAATCTGGGGCCAACGTCCTGACTTTC,CASSALPGLPTQSGANVLTF,few,TRBJ2-6,-,TRBV7-9
TGTGCCAGCAGCTTCCGGACGCGCTCCTACGAGCAGTACTTC,CASSFRTRSYEQYF,many,TRBJ2-7,-,TRBV5-6
TGTGCCAGCAGCTTTCTGCCGGGAGACTATGGCTACACCTTC,CASSFLPGDYGYTF,many,TRBJ1-2,-,TRBV7-2
TGTGCCTGGAGTTCGGTAGCGGGTGGGCACAATGAGCAGTTCTTC,CAWSSVAGGHNEQFF,-,TRBJ2-1,TRBD2,TRBV30
TGTGCCATCAGGCAGGGAGTGGGGGATGAGCAGTTCTTC,CAIRQGVGDEQFF,few,TRBJ2-1,-,TRBV10-3